These T cell receptor beta chains were read from a single sample in a study of cytomegalovirus exposure and HLA in healthy donors. TCRdb keeps only in-frame clones here, not all; method: immunoSEQ multiplex PCR. The table lists some 180,000 clones, roughly 82% of them singletons. The material sequenced was PBMCs. The receptors stem from a man aged 35-49 years in good health and CMV-seronegative. CDR3s include the opening cysteine and the closing phenylalanine or tryptophan. The D gene is left open where the match is weak. Where a row states a size, it is once, few, many or the class of an expanded clone; other rows omit it.

CDR3 protein: CASSPYGESSYEQYF
CDR3 DNA: TGTGCCAGCAGTCCATACGGAGAGAGCTCCTACGAGCAGTACTTC
clone size: -
J gene: TRBJ2-7
V gene: TRBV27
D gene: -

CDR3 protein: CASSDTGQVNQPQHF
CDR3 DNA: TGTGCCAGCAGCGATACGGGACAGGTTAATCAGCCCCAGCATTTT
clone size: -
J gene: TRBJ1-5
V gene: TRBV2
D gene: TRBD1

CDR3 protein: CASSERQATNSPLHF
CDR3 DNA: TGTGCCAGCAGCGAGCGACAGGCGACCAATTCACCCCTCCACTTT
clone size: once
J gene: TRBJ1-6
V gene: TRBV7-8
D gene: -

CDR3 protein: CAWSRRGGAKNIQYF
CDR3 DNA: TGTGCCTGGAGTCGGAGGGGCGGCGCCAAAAACATTCAGTACTTC
clone size: -
J gene: TRBJ2-4
V gene: TRBV30
D gene: -

CDR3 protein: CASSLDGGNYGYTF
CDR3 DNA: TGTGCCAGCAGCTTGGACGGCGGTAACTATGGCTACACCTTC
clone size: -
J gene: TRBJ1-2
V gene: TRBV5-6
D gene: -

CDR3 protein: CASSYPDRGLYEQYF
CDR3 DNA: TGTGCCAGCAGTTATCCTGACAGGGGCCTATACGAGCAGTACTTC
clone size: few
J gene: TRBJ2-7
V gene: TRBV28
D gene: TRBD1

CDR3 protein: CASSLAVNYEQYF
CDR3 DNA: TGTGCCAGCAGCTTGGCGGTAAACTACGAGCAGTACTTC
clone size: -
J gene: TRBJ2-7
V gene: TRBV7-2
D gene: -

CDR3 protein: CASSQSLNTEAFF
CDR3 DNA: TGTGCCAGTAGTCAGTCTTTGAACACTGAAGCTTTCTTT
clone size: few
J gene: TRBJ1-1
V gene: TRBV19
D gene: -

CDR3 protein: CASSERKRGRYTEAFF
CDR3 DNA: TGTGCCAGCAGTGAAAGGAAGAGGGGGCGATACACTGAAGCTTTCTTT
clone size: once
J gene: TRBJ1-1
V gene: TRBV6-1
D gene: TRBD1

CDR3 protein: CASSPGTSGRFTDTQYF
CDR3 DNA: TGTGCCAGCAGCCCCGGGACTAGCGGGAGATTCACAGATACGCAGTATTTT
clone size: -
J gene: TRBJ2-3
V gene: TRBV7-3
D gene: TRBD2

CDR3 protein: CASSHLGQGNTEAFF
CDR3 DNA: TGCGCCAGCAGCCACCTAGGACAGGGTAACACTGAAGCTTTCTTT
clone size: -
J gene: TRBJ1-1
V gene: TRBV4-1
D gene: TRBD1

CDR3 protein: CASSWGGGRGNYGYTF
CDR3 DNA: TGTGCCAGCAGCTGGGGTGGTGGCAGGGGTAACTATGGCTACACCTTC
clone size: few
J gene: TRBJ1-2
V gene: TRBV5-6
D gene: -

CDR3 protein: CSVPIDFSSGANVLTF
CDR3 DNA: TGCAGCGTCCCCATAGATTTTTCCTCTGGGGCCAACGTCCTGACTTTC
clone size: -
J gene: TRBJ2-6
V gene: TRBV29-1
D gene: -

CDR3 protein: CASSVAQGQGDTQYF
CDR3 DNA: TGTGCCAGCAGCGTAGCACAGGGGCAGGGAGATACGCAGTATTTT
clone size: -
J gene: TRBJ2-3
V gene: TRBV9
D gene: TRBD1

CDR3 protein: CASSNPSGTCQPQHF
CDR3 DNA: TGTGCCAGCAGCAATCCTTCCGGGACATGTCAGCCCCAGCATTTT
clone size: -
J gene: TRBJ1-5
V gene: TRBV21-1
D gene: -

CDR3 protein: CAWRNKYEQYF
CDR3 DNA: TGTGCCTGGAGAAACAAATACGAGCAGTACTTC
clone size: -
J gene: TRBJ2-7
V gene: TRBV30
D gene: -